This paragraph reports one T cell receptor beta chain. Its antigen is undetermined. These data are taken from a study of tissue T cells after allogeneic stem cell transplantation. The wider study: Pathologist review favored tissue samples showing histologically apparent lymphocytes. Findings of the study overall: Within patients, tissue anatomy strongly shaped TCR repertoire composition.

The V gene end was trimmed by 2 bases and the J gene end by 2 bases; junction bases not matched to a gene: 0. CDR1 and CDR2 (germline): SGHAT, FQNNGV. CDR3 length equals 14 residues. Some clones are missing from TCRdb's copy, which holds only in-frame ones; the method was immunoSEQ multiplex PCR. The sample has under 30,000 clones, over 70% seen once; the top ten hold less than 10%. The chain couples TRBV11-2 to TRBJ1-5; 7 nucleotides align to TRBD1. Sequenced here: tissue from the ileum, sampled at autopsy. This clonotype was sampled from a female donor of 60 years or more with lung cancer. In nucleotides, the CDR3 is TGTGCCAGCAGCTTAACAGGGGGCAATCAGCCCCAGCATTTT. This codes for CASSLTGGNQPQHF.